This passage covers 3 T cell receptor beta chains from one sample sequenced in a study of blood T cell repertoires in COVID-19. Using immunoSEQ multiplex PCR, the repertoire was profiled, and TCRdb retains in-frame clones only, with some absent. This table holds more than 95,000 clones, around 86% found once. Sequencing input: peripheral blood. The receptors come from a human donor in a cohort sampled during active COVID-19.

The rearrangement links TRBV10-1 to TRBJ2-4; D might be TRBD2 (5 bases). The germline V gene has CDR1 WNHNN and CDR2 SYGVQD (reference sequence). The CDR3 is 12 amino acids. The germline V and J ends were trimmed by 5 bases and 7 bases, with 9 bases remaining between them. CDR3 sequence reads: CASSRGYNIQYF. CDR3 bases: TGCGCCAGCAGTAGAGGGTATAACATTCAGTACTTC.

This rearrangement joins TRBV19 to TRBJ2-7; TRBD1 agrees at 9 bases. Germline V lookup: CDR1 LNHDA, CDR2 SQIVND (reference sequence). V shed 9 bases and J 2 bases; nucleotides not matched to a gene: 5. This CDR3 is built from 13 residues. The CDR3 DNA reads as TGTGCCAGCCGGGACAGGGCAACCTACGAGCAGTACTTC. Protein product: CASRDRATYEQYF.

The chain has TRBV19 and TRBJ2-1; tentative D call: TRBD2 (6 bases). This CDR3 contains 15 residues. Trimming took 4 bases from V and 13 from J, leaving 23 bases between them. Germline V gene lookup returns CDR1 LNHDA and CDR2 SQIVND (reference sequence). This CDR3 reads CASSTWDLHGGGQFF. Written as DNA, the CDR3 is TGTGCCAGTAGTACATGGGACCTCCACGGGGGAGGACAGTTCTTC.